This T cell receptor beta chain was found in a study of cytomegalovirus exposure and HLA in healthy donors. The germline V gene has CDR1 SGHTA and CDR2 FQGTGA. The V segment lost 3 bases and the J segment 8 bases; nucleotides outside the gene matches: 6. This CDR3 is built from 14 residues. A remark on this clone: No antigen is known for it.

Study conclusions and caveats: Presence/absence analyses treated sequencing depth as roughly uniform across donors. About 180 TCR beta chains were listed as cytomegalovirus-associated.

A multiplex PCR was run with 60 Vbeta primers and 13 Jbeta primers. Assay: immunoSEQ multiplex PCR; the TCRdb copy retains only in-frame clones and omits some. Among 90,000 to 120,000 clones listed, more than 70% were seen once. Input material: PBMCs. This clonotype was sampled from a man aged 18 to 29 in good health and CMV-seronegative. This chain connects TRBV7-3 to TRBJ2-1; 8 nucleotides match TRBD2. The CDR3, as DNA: TGTGCCAGCAGCTTCGGGGGGGGCGGGGATGAGCAGTTCTTC. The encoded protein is CASSFGGGGDEQFF.